The 24 T cell receptor beta chains given below trace back to one sample, sequenced in a study of cytomegalovirus exposure and HLA in healthy donors. PCR was performed using 60 Vbeta and 13 Jbeta primers. Repertoires were generated with immunoSEQ multiplex PCR, while TCRdb's copy carries only in-frame clones and drops some. The profile covers roughly 160,000 clones, with around 82% appearing a single time and about 10% taken by the ten largest. Material: PBMCs. Receptors were obtained from a man in his forties or fifties in good health and CMV-seropositive.

J is TRBJ2-7 and V is TRBV4-1, with D maybe TRBD1 (6 bases). This CDR3 has 16 amino acids. V was shortened by 1 base and J by 0 bases, with 13 bases between the two germline ends. Germline V gene data show CDR1 as MGHRA and CDR2 as YSYEKL. The CDR3 region is CASSQVWDTYSYEQYF. The CDR3 DNA reads TGCGCCAGCAGCCAAGTTTGGGACACCTACTCCTACGAGCAGTACTTC.

The chain is built from TRBV10-3 and TRBJ1-1, with 7 bases matching TRBD1. The CDR3 sequence is 13 residues long. The germline CDR1 and CDR2 sequences are ENHRY and SYGVKD. V trimming: 8 bases; J trimming: 3 bases; junction bases outside the gene matches: 6. CDR3 residues: CAIFSQGDTEAFF. In DNA form, the CDR3 reads TGTGCCATCTTCTCCCAGGGGGACACTGAAGCTTTCTTT.

This sequence joins TRBV6-5 and TRBJ1-3, with D maybe TRBD1 (6 bases). This CDR3 region has 15 residues. V shed 8 bases and J shed 2 bases, with 16 bases lying between them. The germline V gene has CDR1 MNHEY and CDR2 SVGAGI. CDR3 in amino acids: CASGAWDNAGNTIYF. Written as DNA, the CDR3 is TGTGCCAGCGGGGCCTGGGACAACGCTGGAAACACCATATATTTT.

The genes are TRBV5-5 and TRBJ2-7, with a tentative D call TRBD2 (6 bases). V shed 2 bases and J shed 3 bases, with 15 bases lying between them. Germline V gene sequence: CDR1 SGHKS, CDR2 YYEKEE (reference sequence). The CDR3 loop spans 15 amino acids. The CDR3 bases are TGTGCCAGCAGCTTTCGGCTCCCGGGAGTCTACGAGCAGTACTTC. Amino acids: CASSFRLPGVYEQYF.

The chain is built from TRBV4-3 and TRBJ2-1; no reliable D call. The CDR3 runs to 12 residues. Deletions cut 1 base from V and 9 bases from J, with 7 bases between. Germline lookup yields CDR1 LGHNA and CDR2 YSLEER. CDR3 sequence (DNA): TGCGCCAGCAGCCAAGGATCCAGTGAGCAGTTCTTC. Its protein product is CASSQGSSEQFF.

The chain uses TRBV15 and TRBJ1-4; the match to TRBD1 covers 8 bases. This CDR3 is built from 15 residues. Germline-derived CDR1 and CDR2 are LNHNV and YYDKDF (reference sequence). The ends lost 4 bases at V and 8 bases at J; junction bases unmatched: 9. The CDR3 coding sequence is TGTGCCACCAGCATAGGACAGGGTTCCTACGAAAAACTGTTTTTT. Translating it yields CATSIGQGSYEKLFF.

This clone was detected a few times. J is TRBJ2-2 and V is TRBV6-6; 10 positions agree with TRBD2. The V and J ends lost 6 bases and 2 bases, in that order; junction bases with no gene match: 3. This CDR3 has 15 amino acids. The germline gives CDR1 MNHNY, CDR2 SVGAGI (reference sequence). CDR3 in amino acids: CASSLAGVNTGELFF. CDR3 nucleotide sequence: TGTGCCAGCAGCCTAGCGGGGGTCAACACCGGGGAGCTGTTTTTT.

The V and J genes are TRBV19 and TRBJ1-2, with D possibly TRBD1 on 6 matching bases. CDR1 is LNHDA and CDR2 is SQIVND in the germline V gene (reference sequence). V was pared by 1 base and J by 7 bases, with 16 bases between. CDR3 length: 15 amino acids. The CDR3 bases are TGTGCCAGTAGTATAGCCCGATCCCGGGACACTGGCTACACCTTC. Translated: CASSIARSRDTGYTF. The full variable domain, rest sourced from reference TRBV19 and TRBJ1-2, is DGGITQSPKYLFRKEGQNVTLSCEQNLNHDAMYWYRQDPGQGLRLIYYSQIVNDFQKGDIAEGYSVSREKKESFPLTVTSAQKNPTAFYLCASSIARSRDTGYTFGSGTRLTVV.

This clone showed up just once. This rearrangement joins TRBV27 to TRBJ2-4; D perhaps matches TRBD1 (5 bases). Germline CDR1 is MNHEY and CDR2 is SMNVEV (reference sequence). The CDR3 covers 14 residues. The ends were cut back, 4 bases at V and 1 base at J, with 8 bases in the middle. CDR3 in DNA: TGTGCCAGCAGTTCCCCAGGGGCCAAAAACATTCAGTACTTC. This codes for CASSSPGAKNIQYF.

The gene calls are TRBV28 and TRBJ2-7; weak D call: TRBD2 (5 bases). The germline CDR1 and CDR2 sequences are MDHEN and SYDVKM. The CDR3 runs to 13 residues. V was cut by 5 bases and J by 4 bases, with 12 bases left in between. CDR3 bases: TGTGCCAGCAGTATAACTAGTTTATACGAGCAGTACTTC. This sequence encodes CASSITSLYEQYF.

This chain joins TRBV28 and TRBJ2-5; 13 bases align to TRBD2. Per germline, CDR1 MDHEN and CDR2 SYDVKM. J was trimmed by 3 bases and V by 5 bases; bases with no gene match: 0. The CDR3 runs 14 residues. DNA of the CDR3: TGTGCCAGCAGTGGGACTAGCGGGAAAGAGACCCAGTACTTC. Translation gives CASSGTSGKETQYF. Combining the CDR3 with reference TRBV28 and TRBJ2-5 gives the whole variable domain DVKVTQSSRYLVKRTGEKVFLECVQDMDHENMFWYRQDPGLGLRLIYFSYDVKMKEKGDIPEGYSVSREKKERFSLILESASTNQTSMYLCASSGTSGKETQYFGPGTRLLVL.

The V and J genes are TRBV28 and TRBJ2-3, with D possibly being TRBD2 (6 bases). The CDR3 consists of 15 residues. Trimming took off 4 bases at V and 0 bases at J, with 11 bases between the two ends. Germline CDR1 and CDR2: MDHEN and SYDVKM. The CDR3 loop reads CASSSGLPSTDTQYF. In DNA form, the CDR3 reads TGTGCCAGCAGTTCCGGACTACCGAGCACAGATACGCAGTATTTT. Combining the CDR3 with reference TRBV28 and TRBJ2-3 gives the whole variable domain DVKVTQSSRYLVKRTGEKVFLECVQDMDHENMFWYRQDPGLGLRLIYFSYDVKMKEKGDIPEGYSVSREKKERFSLILESASTNQTSMYLCASSSGLPSTDTQYFGPGTRLTVL.

The chain couples TRBV4-2 to TRBJ2-5, with 10 bases matching TRBD2. V shed 1 base, J shed 1 base, and the junction held 6 bases outside the gene matches. Germline assignment: CDR1 LGHNA and CDR2 YNFKEQ. The CDR3 extends over 17 amino acids. The CDR3 nucleotides are TGTGCCAGCAGCCAAGTAGCTAGCGGGGGCCTCCAAGAGACCCAGTACTTC. This codes for CASSQVASGGLQETQYF.

Only one count was recorded for this clone. Sequence at one end of the junction differs from germline and may be a read error. The V and J genes are TRBV14 and TRBJ2-3; D possibly corresponds to TRBD2 (5 bases). The CDR3 is made up of 12 amino acids. Germline V gene data show CDR1 as SGHDN and CDR2 as FVKESK. The CDR3 reads CASSQDVFRGFF. For the CDR3, the DNA is TGTGCCAGCAGCCAAGACGTTTTTAGAGGGTTCTTT.

As for this clone: A junction boundary mismatches the germline segment, possibly from a read error. The chain uses TRBV7-6 and TRBJ2-6; D possibly corresponds to TRBD1 (5 bases). The germline gives CDR1 SGHVS, CDR2 FNYEAQ. The CDR3 is 15 amino acids. The CDR3 bases are TGTGCCAGCAGCTTAGGAAACTCTGGGGCCAACGGCCTGACTTTC. It yields the protein CASSLGNSGANGLTF.

The table lists this clone with a count of one. V and J are TRBV30 and TRBJ2-7; 9 nucleotides align to TRBD1. The germline gives CDR1 GTSNPN, CDR2 SVGIG (reference sequence). V lost 5 bases, J lost 12 bases, and 11 bases stayed unmatched. This CDR3 is 12 amino acids long. The CDR3 bases are TGTGCCTGGGGGGTAACAGGGGGCGGACGGTACTTC. It is translated as CAWGVTGGGRYF.

V and J are TRBV28 and TRBJ1-3, with 7 bases lining up with TRBD1. This CDR3 comprises 15 residues. J was trimmed by 0 bases and V by 5 bases; bases with no gene match: 4. Germline loops: CDR1 MDHEN, CDR2 SYDVKM. The DNA for the CDR3 is TGTGCCAGCAGTACCAGGACAGGCTCTGGAAACACCATATATTTT. It codes for CASSTRTGSGNTIYF.

This clone showed up just a few times. The genes are TRBV4-3 and TRBJ2-7, with 9 bases identical to TRBD2. This CDR3 region has 15 residues. Trimming removed 1 base from V and 2 bases from J; junction bases left unmatched: 3. Germline V gives CDR1 LGHNA, CDR2 YSLEER. CDR3 amino acids: CASSQGAGGAYEQYF. The CDR3 DNA reads as TGCGCCAGCAGCCAAGGGGCGGGAGGGGCCTACGAGCAGTACTTC.

The chain employs TRBV19 and TRBJ1-5, with TRBD1 matching over 8 bases. Per germline, CDR1 LNHDA and CDR2 SQIVND (reference sequence). CDR3 length: 15 amino acids. V lost 8 bases, J lost 1 base, and 7 bases stayed unmatched. The CDR3 DNA sequence: TGTGCCAGTTGGGACAGGCAGGGGAGCAATCAGCCCCAGCATTTT. Translation gives CASWDRQGSNQPQHF.

The chain is built from TRBV28 and TRBJ1-1; D is uncertain. Germline V lookup: CDR1 MDHEN, CDR2 SYDVKM. The CDR3 is 14 residues long. V was clipped by 2 bases and J by 1 base, with 8 bases between them. In nucleotides, the CDR3 is TGTGCCAGCAGTTTACTCGGTGGGAACACTGAAGCTTTCTTT. Translated: CASSLLGGNTEAFF.

This clone has a single count. The CDR3 nucleotides are TGTGCCAGCAGCTTAAGGGCGGGGGGCCTCTACAATGAGCAGTTCTTC. Its translation is CASSLRAGGLYNEQFF. The chain employs TRBV7-3 and TRBJ2-1; 8 bases are shared with TRBD2. Germline CDR1 is SGHTA and CDR2 is FQGTGA. The V segment lost 1 base and the J segment 3 bases; nucleotides outside the gene matches: 5. The CDR3 loop spans 16 amino acids.

J is TRBJ2-7 and V is TRBV7-2, with TRBD2 matching 7 bases. The V gene end was trimmed by 5 bases and the J gene end by 3 bases; junction bases not matched to a gene: 7. The CDR3 has 14 residues. CDR1 is SGHTA and CDR2 is FQGNSA in the germline V gene. The CDR3 DNA sequence: TGTGCCAGCAGCCCAGAGTCGGGAGGCTACGAGCAGTACTTC. This sequence encodes CASSPESGGYEQYF.

The V gene is TRBV19, the J gene TRBJ1-3, with TRBD1 identical over 7 bases. V lost 9 bases, J lost 4 bases, and 9 bases stayed unmatched. The CDR3 length is 14 residues. The germline V gene encodes CDR1 LNHDA and CDR2 SQIVND (reference sequence). This chain's CDR3 is CASRERDRGNTIYF. The CDR3 coding sequence is TGTGCCAGCCGCGAAAGGGACAGAGGAAACACCATATATTTT.

CDR3 amino acids: CASSLEGSRGNTIYF. The CDR3 DNA sequence: TGTGCCAGCAGCCTCGAGGGCTCCCGTGGAAACACCATATATTTT. The gene calls are TRBV9 and TRBJ1-3, with D uncertain. Germline V lookup: CDR1 SGDLS, CDR2 YYNGEE. This CDR3 has 15 residues. V lost 4 bases and J lost 3, with 14 bases in between.